This T cell receptor beta chain was identified during a study of cytomegalovirus exposure and HLA in healthy donors. The CDR3 runs 12 residues. Germline V lookup: CDR1 MNHEY, CDR2 SMNVEV (reference sequence). The V and J ends lost 7 bases and 4 bases, in that order; junction bases with no gene match: 1. This clone was observed once. The antigen remains unidentified. Use of 60 Vbeta and 13 Jbeta primers characterized the PCR. The method was immunoSEQ multiplex PCR; TCRdb's version includes in-frame clones alone and lacks a portion of them. The sample carries some 67,000 clones, around 89% recorded once. Study findings and constraints: The study reported that TCR beta sequences accurately predicted HLA-A and HLA-B alleles in most subjects.

Sequencing input: PBMCs. The source is a woman aged 25-40 years in good health and CMV-seropositive. The chain joins TRBV27 to TRBJ1-5, with 7 bases aligning to TRBD1. CDR3 in amino acids: CASKTGNQPQHF. As DNA, the CDR3 is TGTGCCAGCAAGACAGGGAATCAGCCCCAGCATTTT.